One sample yielded the 26 T cell receptor beta chains listed below, sequenced in a study of blood T cell repertoires in COVID-19. This table comes from immunoSEQ multiplex PCR, and its TCRdb copy is limited to in-frame clones, with some not included. Of about 84,000 clones listed, 83% are singletons. Material: peripheral blood. Source of these receptors: a woman aged 80 or over with acute or convalescent COVID-19.

This chain connects TRBV7-8 to TRBJ2-2, with 9 bases matching TRBD1. V lost 4 bases and J lost 2; bases outside the gene matches: 5. The CDR3 consists of 16 residues. Germline CDR1 and CDR2: SGHVS and FQNEAQ. CDR3 in amino acids: CASSYNTGGNTGELFF. Written as DNA, the CDR3 is TGTGCCAGCAGCTACAATACAGGGGGCAACACCGGGGAGCTGTTTTTT.

This clone was observed a handful of times. The chain has TRBV5-1 and TRBJ2-7; 7 nucleotides agree with TRBD1. The CDR3 spans 14 residues. From germline, CDR1 is SGHRS and CDR2 YFSETQ. Trimming cost V 7 bases and J 3 bases; bases outside gene matches: 10. As DNA, the CDR3 is TGCGCCAGCGCTTCGACAGGGAACGGCTACGAGCAGTACTTC. It specifies CASASTGNGYEQYF. The full variable domain, in which reference TRBV5-1 and TRBJ2-7 provide the parts outside the CDR3, is KAGVTQTPRYLIKTRGQQVTLSCSPISGHRSVSWYQQTPGQGLQFLFEYFSETQRNKGNFPGRFSGRQFSNSRSEMNVSTLELGDSALYLCASASTGNGYEQYFGPGTRLTVT.

This rearrangement joins TRBV28 to TRBJ2-7; 10 bases line up with TRBD2. The germline CDR1 and CDR2 sequences are MDHEN and SYDVKM. This CDR3 region has 14 residues. With 6 bases clipped from V and 4 bases from J, the junction kept 6 bases outside the gene matches. The CDR3 protein is CASSGTSELYEQYF. DNA of the CDR3: TGTGCCAGCAGCGGGACTAGCGAATTGTACGAGCAGTACTTC.

This chain joins TRBV9 and TRBJ2-3, with 14 bases lining up with TRBD2. The CDR3 sequence is 20 residues long. With 4 bases clipped from V and 4 bases from J, the junction kept 17 bases outside the gene matches. The germline V gene has CDR1 SGDLS and CDR2 YYNGEE. The CDR3 DNA is TGTGCCAGCAGCTCGCGATCGACTAGCGGGAGGGCCCTCGGGGCAGATACGCAGTATTTT. Its protein is CASSSRSTSGRALGADTQYF.

The rearrangement links TRBV13 to TRBJ1-4; D gene unclear. Between the trimmed V and J ends, which lost 0 bases and 8 bases, there was a span of 13 bases. There are 15 residues in the CDR3. CDR1 and CDR2 (germline): PRHDT, FYEKMQ (reference sequence). The CDR3 sequence is CASSLGAGREEKLFF. Written as DNA, the CDR3 is TGTGCCAGCAGCTTAGGGGCAGGTCGGGAAGAAAAACTGTTTTTT. Together with reference TRBV13 and TRBJ1-4, the CDR3 gives the full variable domain: AAGVIQSPRHLIKEKRETATLKCYPIPRHDTVYWYQQGPGQDPQFLISFYEKMQSDKGSIPDRFSAQQFSDYHSELNMSSLELGDSALYFCASSLGAGREEKLFFGSGTQLSVL.

This chain connects TRBV15 to TRBJ1-4, with 8 bases lining up with TRBD1. Germline CDR1 LNHNV, CDR2 YYDKDF (reference sequence). Trimming took 0 bases from V and 8 from J; bases not matched to a gene: 8. This CDR3 comprises 16 residues. The CDR3 loop reads CATSRDPQGAREKLFF. The CDR3 nucleotides are TGTGCCACCAGCAGAGATCCCCAGGGGGCGCGGGAAAAACTGTTTTTT.

V is TRBV6-2 or TRBV6-3 and J is TRBJ2-7, with no clear D. CDR1 is MNHEY, CDR2 SVGEGT, per germline. Trimming took 0 bases from V and 4 from J, leaving 7 bases between them. This CDR3 has 13 residues. CDR3 amino acids: CASSYSKPYEQYF. The CDR3 coding sequence is TGTGCCAGCAGTTACTCGAAGCCTTACGAGCAGTACTTC.

The chain has TRBV19 and TRBJ2-5; weak D call: TRBD1 (6 bases). CDR3 length: 13 residues. Trimming removed 3 bases from V and 5 bases from J, with 10 bases in between. Germline CDR1 and CDR2: LNHDA and SQIVND (reference sequence). CDR3 in DNA: TGTGCCAGTAGTATCACAGGGTGGGAGACCCAGTACTTC. The encoded protein is CASSITGWETQYF. The variable domain in full, completed from reference TRBV19 and TRBJ2-5, reads DGGITQSPKYLFRKEGQNVTLSCEQNLNHDAMYWYRQDPGQGLRLIYYSQIVNDFQKGDIAEGYSVSREKKESFPLTVTSAQKNPTAFYLCASSITGWETQYFGPGTRLLVL.

This chain links TRBV5-1 with TRBJ1-5; perhaps TRBD1 as D (6 bases). Germline-derived CDR1 and CDR2 are SGHRS and YFSETQ. This CDR3 has 14 amino acids. With 4 bases removed from V and 7 bases from J, the gap between germline ends came to 15 bases. Here the CDR3 reads CASSPGTSQQPQHF. The CDR3 DNA reads as TGCGCCAGCAGCCCCGGGACAAGTCAGCAGCCCCAGCATTTT.

The chain couples TRBV5-6 to TRBJ2-3, with D tentatively TRBD2 (6 bases). Germline CDR1 SGHDT, CDR2 YYEEEE. Trimming left V 3 bases short and J 8 bases short, with 22 bases between. The CDR3 length is 16 residues. The DNA for the CDR3 is TGTGCCAGCAGCTGGGGGGTTGGGACGTCCCGAGGTACGCAGTATTTT. Translation gives CASSWGVGTSRGTQYF.

This chain links TRBV29-1 with TRBJ2-1, with D hard to call. Trimming left V 6 bases short and J 0 bases short, with 12 bases between. Germline CDR1 SQVTM, CDR2 ANQGSEA. The CDR3 has 14 amino acids. This CDR3 is CSVGQDSSYNEQFF. CDR3 coding DNA: TGCAGCGTCGGTCAGGATAGCTCCTACAATGAGCAGTTCTTC.

The rearrangement links TRBV7-2 to TRBJ2-3; 8 bases fit TRBD2. V dropped 5 bases and J dropped 2; count of bases not matched to a gene: 6. Per germline, CDR1 SGHTA and CDR2 FQGNSA. CDR3 length equals 15 residues. The DNA of the CDR3 is TGTGCCAGCAGCCAAATAGCGGGATTCACAGATACGCAGTATTTT. Protein sequence: CASSQIAGFTDTQYF.

This clone has only a few counts. The chain combines TRBV28 with TRBJ2-4; no definite D call. The CDR3 is 18 amino acids. V was trimmed by 6 bases and J by 0 bases, leaving 21 bases between them. Germline V CDR1 and CDR2: MDHEN, SYDVKM. The CDR3 sequence: CASSPLPGPELAKNIQYF. DNA of the CDR3: TGTGCCAGCAGCCCGCTCCCGGGTCCCGAGTTAGCCAAAAACATTCAGTACTTC.

The V gene is TRBV29-1, the J gene TRBJ2-5; 9 positions agree with TRBD2. The CDR3 runs to 18 residues. CDR1 is SQVTM, CDR2 ANQGSEA, per germline. Trimming cost V 8 bases and J 0 bases; bases outside gene matches: 19. CDR3 sequence (DNA): TGCAGCTCAGGGGGGAGGGCTAGCGGGACGATGTACCAAGAGACCCAGTACTTC. It translates to CSSGGRASGTMYQETQYF. The variable domain in full, completed from reference TRBV29-1 and TRBJ2-5, reads SAVISQKPSRDICQRGTSLTIQCQVDSQVTMMFWYRQQPGQSLTLIATANQGSEATYESGFVIDKFPISRPNLTFSTLTVSNMSPEDSSIYLCSSGGRASGTMYQETQYFGPGTRLLVL.

This clone showed up just once. The CDR3 protein is CASSSGGVLNTEAFF. As DNA, the CDR3 is TGTGCCAGTAGTTCAGGGGGCGTTTTGAACACTGAAGCTTTCTTT. The J gene is TRBJ1-1, the V gene TRBV19, with 8 nucleotides matching TRBD1. This CDR3 comprises 15 residues. Germline-derived CDR1 and CDR2 are LNHDA and SQIVND (reference sequence). J gave up 0 bases and V 5 bases, and 5 bases lay outside the gene matches.

This chain links TRBV28 with TRBJ2-7, with no clear D. Germline CDR1 reads MDHEN; CDR2 reads SYDVKM. The CDR3 runs to 12 residues. Trimming left V 6 bases short and J 6 bases short, with 12 bases between. The CDR3 DNA follows: TGTGCCAGCAGCCCGGGTCCGTTCGAGCAGTACTTC. It is translated as CASSPGPFEQYF.

This sequence joins TRBV2 and TRBJ2-3; 7 bases agree with TRBD2. The germline V gene has CDR1 SNHLY and CDR2 FYNNEI. The CDR3 extends over 14 amino acids. V trimming: 2 bases; J trimming: 7 bases; junction bases outside the gene matches: 6. CDR3 residues: CASSELRELNTQYF. The CDR3 nucleotides are TGTGCCAGCAGTGAACTGCGGGAGTTAAATACGCAGTATTTT.

The J gene is TRBJ2-3, the V gene TRBV5-8; 7 bases map to TRBD2. The J segment lost 0 bases and the V segment lost 3 bases, leaving 7 bases of the junction unmatched. The CDR3 is made up of 16 amino acids. The germline CDR1 and CDR2 sequences are SGHTS and YDEGEE. The CDR3 nucleotides are TGTGCCAGCAGCTCTTTAGCGGGCGCTAGCACAGATACGCAGTATTTT. This sequence encodes CASSSLAGASTDTQYF.

The V and J genes are TRBV27 and TRBJ1-1, with 9 nucleotides matching TRBD1. The CDR3 loop spans 16 amino acids. Germline CDR1 and CDR2: MNHEY and SMNVEV (reference sequence). J lost 1 base, V lost 5 bases, and 8 bases had no gene match. Written as DNA, the CDR3 is TGTGCCAGCAGTCGATGGTCGGGACAGGGGAACACTGAAGCTTTCTTT. Its protein is CASSRWSGQGNTEAFF.

The rearrangement links TRBV18 to TRBJ2-5; TRBD1 matches at 7 bases. CDR3 length equals 15 residues. CDR1 is KGHSH and CDR2 is LQKENI in the germline V gene. J gave up 3 bases and V 4 bases, and 8 bases lay outside the gene matches. The CDR3 loop is CASSLRRGQKETQYF. The CDR3 bases are TGTGCCAGCTCACTGCGACGGGGACAGAAAGAGACCCAGTACTTC. Full variable domain (remainder filled in from reference TRBV18 and TRBJ2-5): NAGVMQNPRHLVRRRGQEARLRCSPMKGHSHVYWYRQLPEEGLKFMVYLQKENIIDESGMPKERFSAEFPKEGPSILRIQQVVRGDSAAYFCASSLRRGQKETQYFGPGTRLLVL.

V is TRBV27 and J is TRBJ1-1; D is ambiguous. V dropped 3 bases and J dropped 1 base, with 9 bases sitting between them. In germline, CDR1 is MNHEY, CDR2 SMNVEV (reference sequence). This CDR3 is built from 14 residues. CDR3 DNA sequence: TGTGCCAGCAGTTTCGAACCGAGGAACACTGAAGCTTTCTTT. Translation: CASSFEPRNTEAFF.

The chain recombines TRBV5-5 with TRBJ2-2; 10 nucleotides align to TRBD1. The germline V gene encodes CDR1 SGHKS and CDR2 YYEKEE (reference sequence). CDR3 length: 16 amino acids. Trimming took 1 base from V and 6 from J; bases not matched to a gene: 6. The CDR3 DNA sequence: TGTGCCAGCAGCTTGATTGCGACAGGGGGCCCCGGGGAGCTGTTTTTT. Translating gives CASSLIATGGPGELFF.

This chain links TRBV7-8 with TRBJ2-3, with 11 nucleotides matching TRBD1. After removal of 5 bases from V and 4 bases from J, the junction contained 8 bases not matched to a gene. The CDR3 runs to 16 residues. The germline V gene has CDR1 SGHVS and CDR2 FQNEAQ. The CDR3 bases are TGTGCCAGCAGCCGCACGGACAGGGGGCTTTCAGATACGCAGTATTTT. It encodes CASSRTDRGLSDTQYF. The whole variable domain, remainder taken from reference TRBV7-8 and TRBJ2-3, is GAGVSQSPRYKVAKRGQDVALRCDPISGHVSLFWYQQALGQGPEFLTYFQNEAQLDKSGLPSDRFFAERPEGSVSTLKIQRTQQEDSAVYLCASSRTDRGLSDTQYFGPGTRLTVL.

This clone was observed a single time. This sequence joins TRBV28 and TRBJ1-5, with 11 bases lining up with TRBD1. Germline CDR1 MDHEN, CDR2 SYDVKM. The CDR3 is 15 residues long. V dropped 5 bases and J dropped 6; count of bases not matched to a gene: 6. This CDR3 is CASSGPGTGGQPQHF. In DNA, the CDR3 is TGTGCCAGCAGTGGTCCAGGGACAGGGGGTCAGCCCCAGCATTTT. Filled out from reference TRBV28 and TRBJ1-5, the complete variable domain reads DVKVTQSSRYLVKRTGEKVFLECVQDMDHENMFWYRQDPGLGLRLIYFSYDVKMKEKGDIPEGYSVSREKKERFSLILESASTNQTSMYLCASSGPGTGGQPQHFGDGTRLSIL.

The J gene is TRBJ2-3, the V gene TRBV11-3; D is perhaps TRBD1 (5 bases). Germline V gives CDR1 SGHNT, CDR2 YENEEA. The CDR3 loop spans 14 amino acids. Trimming cost V 2 bases and J 2 bases, with 8 bases left between them. The CDR3 DNA reads TGTGCCAGCAGCTTACAGGGCACCACAGATACGCAGTATTTT. Translation gives CASSLQGTTDTQYF.

The chain carries TRBV28 and TRBJ1-2; 9 bases align to TRBD1. The V segment lost 1 base and the J segment 6 bases; nucleotides outside the gene matches: 3. The CDR3 has 14 residues. Germline V gene lookup returns CDR1 MDHEN and CDR2 SYDVKM. CDR3 loop: CASSLYTGGDGYTF. The CDR3 nucleotides read TGTGCCAGCAGTTTATATACAGGGGGCGATGGCTACACCTTC.